Reported below is one TCR beta chain. The CDR3 contains 13 residues. Germline CDR1 is DFQATT and CDR2 is SNEGSKA (reference sequence). V shed 6 bases and J shed 7 bases, with 13 bases lying between them. The sample comes from a study of blood T cells in healthy people across ages. Primed by a sample-barcoded 5' primer and a J-beta primer mix, a second PCR proceeded for 7 to 11 cycles. Every molecule of cDNA carried a tag from a template-switch adaptor with 12 random nucleotides. TCRdb re-analysed the 5' RACE reads in MiXCR, keeping a single row per CDR3 protein. The table shows 1.5 million to 2 million distinct CDR3 sequences, with about 31% occurring only once. Per-sample PBMC isolation yielded at least 6.5 million cells. Total RNA extracted from each sample amounted to at least 5 micrograms.

The sample taken for sequencing was blood. This clonotype originated in a woman aged 25-40 years in good health. The J gene is TRBJ1-6, the V gene TRBV20-1, with a tentative D call TRBD1 (6 bases). DNA for the CDR3: TGCAGTGCGGAGGACAGTCTGAATTCACCCCTCCACTTT. Protein product: CSAEDSLNSPLHF.